This T cell receptor beta chain was recovered during a study of Ad26.COV2.S vaccination and SARS-CoV-2 variants. The study's findings and limits: Reportedly, after vaccination the spike-specific CD8+ and CD4+ T cell responses displayed substantial breadth.

On this clone itself: Its antigen is as yet unknown.

Measured with immunoSEQ multiplex PCR; TCRdb has only the in-frame clones, and not every one. The table records 360,000 or so clones, over 75% of them present only once. This sample's treatment: over 15 received Ad26.COV2.S at low or high dose, single or two shots; roughly five received placebo; per-sample allocation not given. The samples date from day 63 after the first vaccine or placebo injection. An adult donor aged 18-55 years was enrolled in Boston. Deletions cut 10 bases from V and 12 bases from J, with 19 bases between. The CDR3 is 12 residues long. The source material was peripheral blood, sampled in a trial of Ad26.COV2.S vaccine versus placebo. V gene TRBV12-3 or TRBV12-4 combines with J gene TRBJ2-1, with D perhaps assigned TRBD1 or TRBD2 (6 bases each). This TCR was recovered from a person between 18 and 59 years old who received the Ad26.COV2.S COVID-19 vaccine or a placebo. The CDR3 nucleotides are TGTGCCAACACCCTACCGGGGGCGGGGCAGTTCTTC. As protein: CANTLPGAGQFF.